This is a list of T cell receptor beta chains from one sample in a study of T cell responses to AZD1222 COVID-19 vaccine. Clones were read by immunoSEQ multiplex PCR, and TCRdb kept only the in-frame ones, dropping some. This table has about 120,000 clones, around 91% appearing once. This specimen consisted of peripheral blood, obtained on day 0 of AZD1222 vaccination. These receptors originate from an adult in good health. Each CDR3 is given with its conserved first and last residue. Clone size, where shown, is once, few, many, or a class for clones that have expanded.

abundance: .
v_gene: TRBV14
len: 13
j_gene: TRBJ1-1
CDR3aa: CASSHGGGVEAFF

abundance: once
v_gene: TRBV9
len: 18
j_gene: TRBJ2-2
CDR3aa: CASSVERSGYRDTGELFF

abundance: .
v_gene: TRBV7-2
len: 15
j_gene: TRBJ2-1
CDR3aa: CASSSGLAGVDEQFF

abundance: .
v_gene: TRBV30
len: 13
j_gene: TRBJ1-2
CDR3aa: CAWSYEASYGYTF

abundance: .
v_gene: TRBV7-9
len: 17
j_gene: TRBJ2-1
CDR3aa: CASSLGRTSGGPNEQFF

abundance: .
v_gene: TRBV27
len: 14
j_gene: TRBJ2-5
CDR3aa: CASRGSGSQETQYF

abundance: .
v_gene: TRBV6-5
len: 12
j_gene: TRBJ2-7
CDR3aa: CASSPRGREQYF

abundance: .
v_gene: TRBV6-1
len: 13
j_gene: TRBJ1-2
CDR3aa: CASSEAGVYGYTF

abundance: .
v_gene: TRBV6-2/TRBV6-3
len: 19
j_gene: TRBJ1-1
CDR3aa: CASSYGLTRTRGLNTEAFF

abundance: .
v_gene: TRBV5-1
len: 14
j_gene: TRBJ2-7
CDR3aa: CASSPRRDAYEQYF

abundance: .
v_gene: TRBV27
len: 15
j_gene: TRBJ2-2
CDR3aa: CASSPQGAITGELFF

abundance: .
v_gene: TRBV7-8
len: 17
j_gene: TRBJ1-1
CDR3aa: CASSLGSLGHWGTEAFF

abundance: .
v_gene: TRBV9
len: 15
j_gene: TRBJ2-7
CDR3aa: CASSAGGSASYEQYF

abundance: .
v_gene: TRBV5-4
len: 16
j_gene: TRBJ1-2
CDR3aa: CASSLARDRGLYGYTF

abundance: .
v_gene: TRBV6-5
len: 13
j_gene: TRBJ1-4
CDR3aa: CASSQGLGEKLFF

abundance: .
v_gene: TRBV7-9
len: 17
j_gene: TRBJ2-7
CDR3aa: CASSPTSVGTKAYEQYF

abundance: .
v_gene: TRBV7-2
len: 15
j_gene: TRBJ1-1
CDR3aa: CASSSGQGAPTEAFF

abundance: .
v_gene: TRBV7-3
len: 13
j_gene: TRBJ2-7
CDR3aa: CASSLTYGVEQYF

abundance: .
v_gene: TRBV5-5
len: 14
j_gene: TRBJ1-4
CDR3aa: CASSPGTGSEKLFF

abundance: .
v_gene: TRBV9
len: 16
j_gene: TRBJ2-3
CDR3aa: CASSVGLAGGTDTQYF

abundance: .
v_gene: TRBV28
len: 15
j_gene: TRBJ1-1
CDR3aa: CASSLWGQGQNEAFF

abundance: .
v_gene: TRBV5-1
len: 15
j_gene: TRBJ2-1
CDR3aa: CASSLQGQGRNEQFF

abundance: .
v_gene: TRBV28
len: 15
j_gene: TRBJ2-7
CDR3aa: CASSFPSGGFYEQYF

abundance: .
v_gene: TRBV7-9
len: 15
j_gene: TRBJ1-6
CDR3aa: CASSHRAMEAAPLHF

abundance: once
v_gene: TRBV12-1
len: 16
j_gene: TRBJ1-1
CDR3aa: CASSLVPHPMNTEAFF

abundance: once
v_gene: TRBV24-1
len: 14
j_gene: TRBJ1-2
CDR3aa: CATRAERGSDGYTF